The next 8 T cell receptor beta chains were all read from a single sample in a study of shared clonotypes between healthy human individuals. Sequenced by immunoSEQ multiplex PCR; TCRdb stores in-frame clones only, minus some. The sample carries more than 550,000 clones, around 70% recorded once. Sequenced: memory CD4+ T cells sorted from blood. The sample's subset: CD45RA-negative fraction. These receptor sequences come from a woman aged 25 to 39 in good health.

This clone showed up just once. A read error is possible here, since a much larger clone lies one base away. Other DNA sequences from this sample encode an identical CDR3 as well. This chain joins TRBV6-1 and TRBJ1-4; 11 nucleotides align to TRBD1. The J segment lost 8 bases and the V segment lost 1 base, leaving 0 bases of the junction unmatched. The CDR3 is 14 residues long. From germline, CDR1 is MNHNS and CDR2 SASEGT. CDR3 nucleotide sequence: TGTGCCAGCAGTGAAGGGACAGGGGGCGAAAAACTGTTTTTT. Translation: CASSEGTGGEKLFF.

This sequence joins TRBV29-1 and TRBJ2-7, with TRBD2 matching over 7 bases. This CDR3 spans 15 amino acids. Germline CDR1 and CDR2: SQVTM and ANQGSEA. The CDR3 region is CSEGGEGLARYEQYF. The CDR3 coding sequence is TGCAGTGAGGGAGGGGAAGGGCTCGCTCGGTACGAGCAGTACTTC.

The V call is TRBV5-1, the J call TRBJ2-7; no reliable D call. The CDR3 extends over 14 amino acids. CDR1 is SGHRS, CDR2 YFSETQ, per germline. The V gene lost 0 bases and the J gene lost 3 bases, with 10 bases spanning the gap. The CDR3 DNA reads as TGCGCCAGCAGCTTGGAGCCGGGCCGCTACGAGCAGTACTTC. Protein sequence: CASSLEPGRYEQYF.

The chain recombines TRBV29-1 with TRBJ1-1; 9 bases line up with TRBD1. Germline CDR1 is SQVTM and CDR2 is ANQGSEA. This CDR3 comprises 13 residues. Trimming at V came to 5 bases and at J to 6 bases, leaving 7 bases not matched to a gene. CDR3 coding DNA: TGCAGCGTTAACAGGGGGCGCAGGTCTGAAGCTTTCTTT. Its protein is CSVNRGRRSEAFF.

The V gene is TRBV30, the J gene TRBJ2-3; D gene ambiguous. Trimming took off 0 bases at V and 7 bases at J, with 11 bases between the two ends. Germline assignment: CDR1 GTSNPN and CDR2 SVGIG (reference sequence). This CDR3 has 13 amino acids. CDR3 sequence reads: CAWSVSLPNTQYF. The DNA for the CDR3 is TGTGCCTGGAGTGTATCCCTCCCTAATACGCAGTATTTT.

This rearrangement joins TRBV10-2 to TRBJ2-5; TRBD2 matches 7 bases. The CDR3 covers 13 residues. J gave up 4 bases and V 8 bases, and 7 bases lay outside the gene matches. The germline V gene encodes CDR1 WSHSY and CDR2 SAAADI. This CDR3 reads CASCRGSAETQYF. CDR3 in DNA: TGCGCCAGCTGCCGCGGGAGTGCAGAGACCCAGTACTTC.

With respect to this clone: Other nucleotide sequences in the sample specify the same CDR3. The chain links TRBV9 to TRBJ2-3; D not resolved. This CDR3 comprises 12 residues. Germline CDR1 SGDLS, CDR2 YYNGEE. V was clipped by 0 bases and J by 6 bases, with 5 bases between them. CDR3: CASSVVGDTQYF. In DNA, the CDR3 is TGTGCCAGCAGCGTAGTTGGCGATACGCAGTATTTT. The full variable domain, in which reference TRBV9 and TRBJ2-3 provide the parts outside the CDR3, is DSGVTQTPKHLITATGQRVTLRCSPRSGDLSVYWYQQSLDQGLQFLIQYYNGEERAKGNILERFSAQQFPDLHSELNLSSLELGDSALYFCASSVVGDTQYFGPGTRLTVL.

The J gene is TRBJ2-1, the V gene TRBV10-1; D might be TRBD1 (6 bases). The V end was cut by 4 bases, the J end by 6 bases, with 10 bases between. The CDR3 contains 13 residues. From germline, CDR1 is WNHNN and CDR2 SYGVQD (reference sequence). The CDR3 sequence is CASSGGQFNEQFF. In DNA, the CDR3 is TGCGCCAGCAGTGGAGGACAGTTCAATGAGCAGTTCTTC.